This passage covers 10 T cell receptor beta chains from one sample sequenced in a study of cytomegalovirus exposure and HLA in healthy donors. Using immunoSEQ multiplex PCR, the repertoire was profiled, and TCRdb retains in-frame clones only, with some absent. The data hold approximately 200,000 clones, with 85% to 90% observed a single time. Material for sequencing was PBMCs. All receptors derive from a woman aged 18-29 years in good health and CMV-seronegative.

The chain is built from TRBV18 and TRBJ2-5, with TRBD2 matching over 10 bases. The CDR3 contains 14 residues. V was clipped by 5 bases and J by 5 bases; unmatched bases: 5. CDR1 KGHSH and CDR2 LQKENI come from the germline V gene. CDR3 sequence: CASSFLAGEETQYF. The CDR3 DNA sequence: TGTGCCAGCTCATTTCTAGCGGGAGAGGAGACCCAGTACTTC.

The chain employs TRBV10-2 and TRBJ1-5; possible D gene TRBD1, 5 bases. Trimming stripped 6 bases from V and 4 bases from J, with 7 bases between. Germline V gives CDR1 WSHSY, CDR2 SAAADI. The CDR3 loop spans 12 amino acids. CDR3 residues: CASRGVNQPQHF. CDR3 sequence (DNA): TGCGCCAGCAGAGGGGTGAATCAGCCCCAGCATTTT.

The chain employs TRBV9 and TRBJ2-3; possible D gene TRBD2, 5 bases. V lost 4 bases to trimming and J lost 6 bases, with 27 bases between them. The CDR3 is 18 amino acids. CDR1 and CDR2 (germline): SGDLS, YYNGEE. The CDR3 bases are TGTGCCAGCAGCCCCCGTTCCGGGATTCCGCTTAGTGGGGATACGCAGTATTTT. This translates into CASSPRSGIPLSGDTQYF.

The rearrangement links TRBV19 to TRBJ2-7; 7 bases align to TRBD2. Germline V gives CDR1 LNHDA, CDR2 SQIVND (reference sequence). The length of the CDR3 is 15 residues. J lost 2 bases, V lost 3 bases, and 7 bases had no gene match. The CDR3 loop is CASSIRGGSTYEQYF. Written as DNA, the CDR3 is TGTGCCAGTAGTATTCGCGGCGGGAGTACCTACGAGCAGTACTTC.

The chain is built from TRBV19 and TRBJ2-1, with 7 positions matching TRBD2. Germline V gene lookup returns CDR1 LNHDA and CDR2 SQIVND (reference sequence). The length of the CDR3 is 14 residues. Trimming took 4 bases from V and 8 from J; bases not matched to a gene: 8. CDR3 sequence reads: CASSSREATDEQFF. CDR3 bases: TGTGCCAGTAGTAGCCGGGAGGCCACGGATGAGCAGTTCTTC.

The gene calls are TRBV29-1 and TRBJ2-7; 10 bases are shared with TRBD2. V dropped 2 bases and J dropped 1; count of bases not matched to a gene: 2. The germline V gene has CDR1 SQVTM and CDR2 ANQGSEA. The CDR3 spans 14 residues. The CDR3 DNA follows: TGCAGCGTTGAATCTAGCGGGAGTTCCTACGAGCAGTACTTC. Translating gives CSVESSGSSYEQYF.

V is TRBV7-2 and J is TRBJ2-1; TRBD2 agrees at 10 bases. The CDR3 sequence is 21 residues long. The germline gives CDR1 SGHTA, CDR2 FQGNSA. Losses at the gene ends were 0 bases for V and 2 bases for J; bases not matched to a gene: 16. The CDR3 DNA reads TGTGCCAGCAGCTTAGCGCCTGGACTAGCGGCAAACAGAAAAACCTACAATGAGCAGTTCTTC. It is translated as CASSLAPGLAANRKTYNEQFF.

The rearrangement joins TRBV5-1 to TRBJ1-4, with D perhaps matching TRBD1 (5 bases). V was pared by 0 bases and J by 2 bases, with 8 bases between. Germline CDR1 and CDR2: SGHRS and YFSETQ. The CDR3 loop spans 15 amino acids. CDR3: CASSLEGVTNEKLFF. The CDR3 nucleotides read TGCGCCAGCAGCTTGGAAGGGGTTACTAATGAAAAACTGTTTTTT. Full variable domain (outside the CDR3, taken from reference TRBV5-1 and TRBJ1-4): KAGVTQTPRYLIKTRGQQVTLSCSPISGHRSVSWYQQTPGQGLQFLFEYFSETQRNKGNFPGRFSGRQFSNSRSEMNVSTLELGDSALYLCASSLEGVTNEKLFFGSGTQLSVL.

Only one count was recorded for this clone. This chain links TRBV29-1 with TRBJ1-1, with D perhaps matching TRBD1 (5 bases). Germline V gene data show CDR1 as SQVTM and CDR2 as ANQGSEA. With 3 bases removed from V and 0 bases from J, the gap between germline ends came to 8 bases. The CDR3 totals 13 residues. CDR3 amino acids: CSVETAMNTEAFF. DNA of the CDR3: TGCAGCGTTGAGACAGCTATGAACACTGAAGCTTTCTTT.

This chain uses TRBV4-1 with TRBJ2-7; 10 bases line up with TRBD2. Germline V gene data show CDR1 as MGHRA and CDR2 as YSYEKL. CDR3 size: 16 residues. V was pared by 4 bases and J by 6 bases, with 12 bases of the junction left unmatched. CDR3: CASSPDGLAGATEQYF. CDR3 DNA sequence: TGCGCCAGCAGCCCCGATGGGCTAGCGGGAGCGACCGAGCAGTACTTC.